The T cell receptor (beta chain) described here comes from a study of CD8+CD57+ T cells in acquired aplastic anemia. Study background: Healthy donor CD4+ samples were sequenced to a depth that averaged about 10.8 million reads.

Trimming shortened V by 4 bases and J by 7 bases, and 13 bases separated the two germline ends. The CDR3 is made up of 13 amino acids. Germline assignment: CDR1 SGHTA and CDR2 FQGTGA. Profiling that covered TCR beta VDJ and CDR3 relied on genomic DNA as its template. TCRdb re-analysed the reads in MiXCR, keeping a single row per CDR3 protein. The sample yields some 210,000 distinct CDR3 sequences, 61% seen once. Sequencing input: sorted CD4+, CD8+, or CD8+CD57+ T cells (not recorded which) from PBMCs. V usage is TRBV7-3 and J usage is TRBJ1-1; perhaps TRBD1 as D (5 bases). The clonotype was recovered from a human donor in good health. The chain's CDR3 is CASSSAGLGEAFF. DNA for the CDR3: TGTGCCAGCAGCTCGGCAGGGTTAGGTGAAGCTTTCTTT.